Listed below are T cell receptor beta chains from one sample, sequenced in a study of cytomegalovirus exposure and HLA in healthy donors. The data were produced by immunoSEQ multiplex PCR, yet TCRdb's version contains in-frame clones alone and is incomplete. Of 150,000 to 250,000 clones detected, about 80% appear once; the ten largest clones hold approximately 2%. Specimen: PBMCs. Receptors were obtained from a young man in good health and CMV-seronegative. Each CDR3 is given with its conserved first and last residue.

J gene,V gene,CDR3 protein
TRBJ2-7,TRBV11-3,CASSLGWDRGSYEQYF
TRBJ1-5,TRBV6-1,CASSEPSRVGQPQHF
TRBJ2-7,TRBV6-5,CASSYTSGPYEQYF
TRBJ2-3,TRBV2,CASSYMLAGTSTDTQYF
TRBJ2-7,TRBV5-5,CASSLNVSPGGEQYF
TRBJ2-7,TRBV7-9,CASSLDSDEQYF
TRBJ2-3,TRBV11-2,CASSPGRGTDTQYF
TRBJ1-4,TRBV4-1,CASSQETGKYNEKLFF
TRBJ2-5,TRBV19,CASRDRGLETQYF
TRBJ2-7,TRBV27,CASSPRREGYEQYF
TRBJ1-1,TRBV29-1,CSVAGLGTEAFF